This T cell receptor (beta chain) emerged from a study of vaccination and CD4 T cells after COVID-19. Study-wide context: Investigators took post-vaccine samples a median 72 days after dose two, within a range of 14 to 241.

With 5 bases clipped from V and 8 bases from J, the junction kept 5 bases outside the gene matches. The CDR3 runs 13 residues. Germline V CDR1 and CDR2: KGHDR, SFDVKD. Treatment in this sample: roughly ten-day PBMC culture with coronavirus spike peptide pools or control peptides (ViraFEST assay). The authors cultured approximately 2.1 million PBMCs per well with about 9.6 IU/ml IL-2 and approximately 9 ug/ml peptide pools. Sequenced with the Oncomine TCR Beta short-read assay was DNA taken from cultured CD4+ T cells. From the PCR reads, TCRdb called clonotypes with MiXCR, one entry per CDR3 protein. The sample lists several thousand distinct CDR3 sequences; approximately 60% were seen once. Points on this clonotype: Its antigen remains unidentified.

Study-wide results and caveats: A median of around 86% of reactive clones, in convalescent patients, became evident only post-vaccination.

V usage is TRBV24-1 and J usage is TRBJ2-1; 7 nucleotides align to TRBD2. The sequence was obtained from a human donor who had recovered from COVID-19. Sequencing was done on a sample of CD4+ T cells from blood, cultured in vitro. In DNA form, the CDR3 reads TGTGCCACCAGTGTGGCGGGAGCTGATGAGCAGTTCTTC. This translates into CATSVAGADEQFF.